A selection of T cell receptor beta chains follows, all from one sample in a study of blood T cell repertoires in COVID-19. Sequenced by immunoSEQ multiplex PCR; TCRdb stores in-frame clones only, minus some. The table lists around 170,000 clones, approximately 88% of them singletons. The source material was PBMCs or T cells enriched from blood (not recorded which). The receptors shown here come from a woman aged 18 to 35 who had recovered from COVID-19. Both conserved end residues are part of each CDR3. A D gene is named only where the DNA matches it firmly. Part of the rows lack a size; the others show once, few, many or a class for expanded clones.

size	J	V	D	CDR3	DNA
NA	TRBJ2-3	TRBV4-1	TRBD2	CASSQGGTSATDTQYF	TGCGCCAGCAGCCAGGGCGGGACTAGCGCCACAGATACGCAGTATTTT
NA	TRBJ2-7	TRBV2	NA	CASKRLSYEQYF	TGTGCCAGCAAGCGGCTTTCCTACGAGCAGTACTTC
NA	TRBJ2-2	TRBV28	NA	CASSLTGELFF	TGTGCCAGCAGCCTCACCGGGGAGCTGTTTTTT
NA	TRBJ1-2	TRBV7-2	NA	CASSFREQGGDYGYTF	TGTGCCAGCAGCTTCCGGGAGCAGGGAGGGGACTATGGCTACACCTTC
NA	TRBJ1-2	TRBV7-8	NA	CASSLDPEFRGEYGDYGYTF	TGTGCCAGCAGCTTAGATCCCGAGTTCAGGGGAGAATATGGGGACTATGGCTACACCTTC
NA	TRBJ1-2	TRBV27	TRBD1	CASSLSFGGQGARDGYTF	TGTGCCAGCAGTTTATCGTTCGGGGGACAGGGGGCGCGTGACGGCTACACCTTC
NA	TRBJ1-4	TRBV28	NA	CASRSGTYNEKLFF	TGTGCCAGCAGGTCCGGGACTTATAATGAAAAACTGTTTTTT
NA	TRBJ2-3	TRBV7-3	TRBD1	CASSSSRDRGTDTQYF	TGTGCCAGCAGCTCTAGTCGGGACAGGGGCACAGATACGCAGTATTTT
NA	TRBJ2-5	TRBV28	TRBD1	CASSFPGTGGEETQYF	TGTGCCAGCAGTTTCCCCGGGACAGGAGGTGAAGAGACCCAGTACTTC
NA	TRBJ2-3	TRBV11-2	TRBD1	CASSHPQGASDTQYF	TGTGCCAGCAGCCACCCACAGGGGGCCTCAGATACGCAGTATTTT
NA	TRBJ2-5	TRBV5-4	NA	CASSPSVDDTTQYF	TGTGCCAGCAGCCCGTCGGTTGATGATACGACCCAGTACTTC
NA	TRBJ1-2	TRBV28	NA	CASSLWSQTNYGYTF	TGTGCCAGCAGTTTATGGTCCCAGACTAACTATGGCTACACCTTC
NA	TRBJ1-5	TRBV7-9	NA	CASSSRAGDQPQHF	TGTGCCAGCAGCTCCCGTGCAGGGGATCAGCCCCAGCATTTT
NA	TRBJ2-1	TRBV7-2	NA	CASSLSSPGEQFF	TGTGCCAGCAGCTTATCATCCCCGGGAGAGCAGTTCTTC
NA	TRBJ2-7	TRBV10-3	NA	CAISGGYEQYF	TGTGCCATCAGTGGAGGGTACGAGCAGTACTTC
NA	TRBJ1-2	TRBV10-3	NA	CAISESGGVYGYTF	TGTGCCATCAGTGAGTCCGGAGGGGTCTATGGCTACACCTTC
NA	TRBJ1-6	TRBV3-1/TRBV3-2	NA	CASTQGNNSPLHF	TGTGCCAGCACCCAGGGCAATAATTCACCCCTCCACTTT
NA	TRBJ2-2	TRBV11-2	NA	CASSSREWTGELFF	TGTGCCAGCAGCTCCAGGGAATGGACCGGGGAGCTGTTTTTT
NA	TRBJ2-2	TRBV18	TRBD1	CASSSYRGLDTGELFF	TGTGCCAGCTCAAGCTACAGGGGGCTTGACACCGGGGAGCTGTTTTTT
NA	TRBJ2-7	TRBV6-1	TRBD2	CASSEWVAGGPFYEQYF	TGTGCCAGCAGTGAATGGGTAGCGGGAGGGCCGTTTTACGAGCAGTACTTC
few	TRBJ1-2	TRBV4-3	NA	CASSPSPVQVYGYTF	TGCGCCAGCAGCCCATCCCCGGTCCAGGTCTATGGCTACACCTTC
once	TRBJ2-2	TRBV15	NA	CATSRDPSTGPNTGELFF	TGTGCCACCAGCAGAGACCCCTCGACAGGACCCAACACCGGGGAGCTGTTTTTT
NA	TRBJ1-6	TRBV6-6	TRBD1	CASRPGQEGNSPLHF	TGTGCCAGCAGACCGGGACAGGAAGGAAATTCACCCCTCCACTTT
NA	TRBJ1-4	TRBV9	NA	CASSVTGSTNEKLFF	TGTGCCAGCAGCGTAACCGGGTCAACTAATGAAAAACTGTTTTTT
NA	TRBJ1-4	TRBV2	NA	CASSEDRVYEKLFF	TGTGCCAGCAGTGAAGACAGGGTCTATGAAAAACTGTTTTTT
NA	TRBJ2-5	TRBV6-4	NA	CASTQRTGPSRPQYF	TGTGCCAGCACCCAACGAACAGGCCCCTCCAGGCCCCAGTACTTC
NA	TRBJ2-3	TRBV4-1	NA	CASSQDRGTDTQYF	TGCGCCAGCAGCCAAGACAGGGGTACAGATACGCAGTATTTT
NA	TRBJ2-7	TRBV29-1	NA	CSVDGLAPNEQYF	TGCAGCGTTGATGGCCTAGCGCCAAACGAGCAGTACTTC
NA	TRBJ1-6	TRBV13	NA	CASRPGYNSPLHF	TGTGCCAGCAGGCCAGGGTATAATTCACCCCTCCACTTT
NA	TRBJ2-7	TRBV6-5	NA	CASTRQTPYEQYF	TGTGCCAGCACCCGCCAGACTCCCTACGAGCAGTACTTC
NA	TRBJ2-7	TRBV19	TRBD2	CASSNGGTSFYEQYF	TGTGCCAGTAGCAATGGCGGGACTAGCTTTTACGAGCAGTACTTC
NA	TRBJ2-1	TRBV7-9	TRBD2	CASSPLARHSYNEQFF	TGTGCCAGCAGTCCACTAGCGCGCCACTCCTACAATGAGCAGTTCTTC
NA	TRBJ1-6	TRBV27	NA	CASRATGTNSPLHF	TGTGCCAGCAGGGCAACAGGGACCAATTCACCCCTCCACTTT
NA	TRBJ2-5	TRBV5-1	TRBD2	CASSGTGTSGQETQYF	TGCGCCAGCAGCGGGACCGGGACTAGCGGCCAAGAGACCCAGTACTTC
once	TRBJ2-7	TRBV5-4	TRBD2	CASSLATSGRGSYEQYF	TGTGCCAGCAGCTTGGCAACTAGCGGAAGGGGGTCCTACGAGCAGTACTTC
few	TRBJ2-7	TRBV5-4	TRBD2	CASSSRTSGSYEQYF	TGTGCCAGCAGCTCTAGGACTAGCGGCTCCTACGAGCAGTACTTC
NA	TRBJ1-2	TRBV5-1	NA	CASSLARSPNYGYTF	TGCGCCAGCAGCTTGGCCAGATCTCCTAACTATGGCTACACCTTC
NA	TRBJ2-2	TRBV9	TRBD2	CASSGSGRGNTGELFF	TGTGCCAGCAGCGGAAGCGGGAGGGGTAACACCGGGGAGCTGTTTTTT
NA	TRBJ1-2	TRBV19	TRBD1	CASTPGQGRDGYTF	TGTGCCAGTACTCCAGGACAGGGGAGGGATGGCTACACCTTC
NA	TRBJ1-3	TRBV5-1	NA	CASSLEAGTGNTIYF	TGCGCCAGCAGCTTGGAGGCAGGGACTGGAAACACCATATATTTT
once	TRBJ2-7	TRBV29-1	NA	CSVDPERSCIPCSLDEQYF	TGCAGCGTTGATCCCGAGCGGTCCTGTATCCCTTGTAGTCTCGACGAGCAGTACTTC
NA	TRBJ1-1	TRBV2	NA	CASSGSFETEAFF	TGTGCCTCATCCGGGAGTTTCGAGACTGAAGCTTTCTTT
once	TRBJ2-7	TRBV4-2	TRBD2	CASSQVSGGRAFYEQYF	TGTGCCAGCAGCCAAGTTTCGGGCGGGAGGGCCTTCTACGAGCAGTACTTC
NA	TRBJ1-2	TRBV6-2/TRBV6-3	TRBD1	CASSYLGQAEAMGYTF	TGTGCCAGCAGTTACTTAGGACAGGCCGAGGCGATGGGCTACACCTTC
NA	TRBJ1-5	TRBV2	TRBD1	CASRGTGGGQPQHF	TGTGCCAGCAGAGGGACAGGGGGTGGTCAGCCCCAGCATTTT
NA	TRBJ2-1	TRBV30	TRBD2	CAWSARLAGYNEQFF	TGTGCCTGGAGTGCCAGACTAGCGGGCTACAATGAGCAGTTCTTC
NA	TRBJ1-6	TRBV5-6	NA	CASSLLWGTGSPLHF	TGTGCCAGCAGCTTGTTATGGGGTACGGGGTCACCCCTCCACTTT
NA	TRBJ2-3	TRBV9	NA	CASSVVSGGTDTQYF	TGTGCCAGCAGCGTAGTTTCCGGGGGCACAGATACGCAGTATTTT
NA	TRBJ2-2	TRBV29-1	NA	CSVDPLNTGELFF	TGCAGCGTTGATCCACTAAACACCGGGGAGCTGTTTTTT
NA	TRBJ2-3	TRBV2	NA	CASSEKVGGDLDTQYF	TGTGCCAGCAGTGAAAAGGTAGGGGGAGATTTGGATACGCAGTATTTT
once	TRBJ1-2	TRBV19	NA	CASSEINYGYTF	TGTGCCAGTAGCGAGATTAACTATGGCTACACCTTC
NA	TRBJ2-2	TRBV10-3	NA	CAISDPSSANTGELFF	TGTGCCATCAGTGACCCAAGCTCGGCGAACACCGGGGAGCTGTTTTTT
NA	TRBJ2-1	TRBV30	NA	CAWSVGRGSYNEQFF	TGTGCCTGGAGTGTAGGCAGGGGCTCCTACAATGAGCAGTTCTTC
few	TRBJ2-3	TRBV6-5	NA	CASSYRETSTDTQYF	TGTGCCAGCAGTTACCGAGAAACTAGCACAGATACGCAGTATTTT